This TCR beta chain was sequenced for a study of CD8+CD57+ T cells in acquired aplastic anemia. Study summary: Sorting CD4+ and CD8+ cells gave DNA averaging approximately 2.9 ug. Study findings and constraints: Patient and control CD8+ Simpson's diversity was not significantly different.

The template for TCR beta VDJ and CDR3 sequence profiling was genomic DNA. MiXCR, applied by TCRdb to the reads, yields one record per CDR3 protein. The sample shows about 210,000 distinct CDR3 sequences, 34% of them seen only once. The CDR3 extends over 13 amino acids. V trimming: 7 bases; J trimming: 6 bases; junction bases outside the gene matches: 5. In germline, CDR1 is SNHLY, CDR2 FYNNEI. This clonotype was detected ten times or more. Its target is unknown. This clonotype was sampled from a human donor in good health, serving as a control. Input material: sorted CD4+, CD8+, or CD8+CD57+ T cells (not recorded which) from PBMCs. V gene TRBV2 combines with J gene TRBJ2-5; 10 positions agree with TRBD1. In DNA form, the CDR3 reads TGTGCCAGCACTCCGACAGGGGGCCAGACCCAGTACTTC. Its protein product is CASTPTGGQTQYF. Supplemented by reference TRBV2 and TRBJ2-5, the full variable domain reads EPEVTQTPSHQVTQMGQEVILRCVPISNHLYFYWYRQILGQKVEFLVSFYNNEISEKSEIFDDQFSVERPDGSNFTLKIRSTKLEDSAMYFCASTPTGGQTQYFGPGTRLLVL.